Included here is one T cell receptor (beta chain) sequence, with context. Authors' methods: For nucleated cells, counts were estimated from reference gene primer amplification. Here immunoSEQ multiplex PCR was the method, and the copy in TCRdb shows in-frame clones only, minus some. V and J calls and clone size follow that table, whereas D and trimming were derived from the DNA. The sample lists approximately 160,000 clones; approximately 80% were seen once. This entry comes from a study of blood T cell repertoires in COVID-19. For the study at large: The analysed material was cDNA or gDNA that came from T cells, B-cell-depleted T cells, or PBMCs.

V lost 2 bases and J 6 bases, leaving 10 bases between the germline ends. Germline CDR1 is GTSNPN and CDR2 is SVGIG (reference sequence). The CDR3 loop spans 13 amino acids. Assignments of participants to cohorts depended upon their own reported clinical history. Symptom resolution, clearance, or two negative PCRs marked donors in Cohort 3 as recovered. The TCR sequence derives from a man aged 40-50 years who had recovered from COVID-19. V is TRBV30 and J is TRBJ2-2; tentative D call: TRBD1 (6 bases). Sequenced material: PBMCs or T cells enriched from blood (not recorded which). CDR3 residues: CAWSLTGSGELFF. For the CDR3, the DNA is TGTGCCTGGAGTCTTACAGGGTCCGGGGAGCTGTTTTTT.